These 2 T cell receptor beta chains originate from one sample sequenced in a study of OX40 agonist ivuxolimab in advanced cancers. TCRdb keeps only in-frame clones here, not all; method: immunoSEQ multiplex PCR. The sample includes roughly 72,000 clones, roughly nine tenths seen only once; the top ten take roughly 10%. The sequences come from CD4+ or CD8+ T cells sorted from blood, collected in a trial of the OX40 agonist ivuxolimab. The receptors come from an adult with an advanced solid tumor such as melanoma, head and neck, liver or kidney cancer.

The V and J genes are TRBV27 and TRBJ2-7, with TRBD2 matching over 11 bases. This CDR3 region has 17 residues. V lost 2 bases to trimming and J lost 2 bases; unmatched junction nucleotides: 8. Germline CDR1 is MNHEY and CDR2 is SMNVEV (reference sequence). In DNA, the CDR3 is TGTGCCAGCAGTTTACTACTAGCGGGAGCCAAGCCCTACGAGCAGTACTTC. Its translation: CASSLLLAGAKPYEQYF.

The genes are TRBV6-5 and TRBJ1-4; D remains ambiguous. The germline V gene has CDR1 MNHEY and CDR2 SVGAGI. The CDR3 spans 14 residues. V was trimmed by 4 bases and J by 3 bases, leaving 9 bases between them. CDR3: CASSSVLPNEKLFF. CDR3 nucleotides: TGTGCCAGCAGTTCGGTACTGCCTAATGAAAAACTGTTTTTT.